One and the same sample provided the 2 T cell receptor beta chains below, sequenced in a study of long-term antiretroviral therapy in people with HIV. The libraries were made with immunoSEQ v3.0 at survey level. The table came from immunoSEQ multiplex PCR; TCRdb's copy has only in-frame clones and leaves some out. The sample contains under 30,000 clones, 81% of which appear only once. The source material was unsorted PBMCs, sampled at the start of antiretroviral therapy, before treatment. The source is a woman younger than 30 with HIV.

The chain carries TRBV10-3 and TRBJ2-2; D is unresolved. This CDR3 has 11 amino acids. V was trimmed by 6 bases and J by 4 bases, leaving 3 bases between them. CDR1 and CDR2 (germline): ENHRY, SYGVKD. This CDR3 is CAIRGTGELFF. The CDR3 DNA reads TGTGCCATCAGGGGCACCGGGGAGCTGTTTTTT.

The chain joins TRBV9 to TRBJ2-3, with 9 bases lining up with TRBD2. With 1 base clipped from V and 1 base from J, the junction kept 4 bases outside the gene matches. Germline CDR1 reads SGDLS; CDR2 reads YYNGEE. The CDR3 runs to 16 residues. The CDR3 region has the DNA TGTGCCAGCAGCGTACAGGGACTAGCCGGCACAGATACGCAGTATTTT. It translates to CASSVQGLAGTDTQYF.